This T cell receptor beta chain was identified during a study of cytomegalovirus exposure and HLA in healthy donors. General study findings and limits: Later analysis placed DRB1 highest and HLA-C lowest in TCR association rates, which differed by HLA locus. What a later analysis reportedly showed was that an Asian-associated ancestry cluster had fewer N-insertions than the approximately 670-donor mean.

With 0 bases clipped from V and 4 bases from J, the junction kept 6 bases outside the gene matches. Per the germline V gene, CDR1 is SGHAT and CDR2 is FQNNGV. This CDR3 is 16 amino acids long. On this clone itself: What it binds is not known.

Use of 60 Vbeta and 13 Jbeta primers characterized the PCR. Some clones are missing from TCRdb's copy, which holds only in-frame ones; the method was immunoSEQ multiplex PCR. In the table there are 170,000 or so clones, around four fifths of which are singletons. Specimen: PBMCs. The chain employs TRBV11-2 and TRBJ2-5, with TRBD2 identical over 9 bases. This clonotype originated in a woman aged 45 to 65 in good health and CMV-seropositive. The chain's CDR3 is CASSLDGGGAGETQYF. As DNA, the CDR3 is TGTGCCAGCAGCTTAGACGGCGGGGGGGCAGGAGAGACCCAGTACTTC.